This TCR beta chain is from a study of cytomegalovirus exposure and HLA in healthy donors. Germline V gene lookup returns CDR1 SGHRS and CDR2 YFSETQ. The CDR3 is 15 residues long. Trimming cost V 4 bases and J 4 bases; bases outside gene matches: 7. Primers for the PCR totalled 60 Vbeta and 13 Jbeta. Data came from immunoSEQ multiplex PCR; TCRdb stores just in-frame clones and leaves some out. The data hold approximately 160,000 clones, with just over 75% observed a single time. This receptor was identified in a middle-aged woman in good health and CMV-seronegative. Material: PBMCs. This rearrangement joins TRBV5-1 to TRBJ2-1, with 8 bases aligning to TRBD2. The CDR3 is CASSLTSAQYNEQFF. The DNA of the CDR3 is TGCGCCAGCAGCCTGACTAGCGCCCAGTACAATGAGCAGTTCTTC.